This TCR beta chain is from a study of blood T cell repertoires in COVID-19. Study-level background: Acute-phase and convalescent COVID-19 samples originated in the United States, Italy and Spain.

Germline V gene data show CDR1 as SNHLY and CDR2 as FYNNEI. Trimming left V 3 bases short and J 0 bases short, with 5 bases between. This CDR3 is 13 amino acids long. The method was immunoSEQ multiplex PCR; TCRdb's version includes in-frame clones alone and lacks a portion of them. The sample has about 88,000 clones, about 85% seen once. Sequencing was performed on peripheral blood. The chain has TRBV2 and TRBJ2-5; D is unclear. This sequence originates from a male donor with acute or convalescent COVID-19. Here the CDR3 DNA reads TGTGCCAGCAGTGAGAACAACCAAGAGACCCAGTACTTC. Protein product: CASSENNQETQYF.